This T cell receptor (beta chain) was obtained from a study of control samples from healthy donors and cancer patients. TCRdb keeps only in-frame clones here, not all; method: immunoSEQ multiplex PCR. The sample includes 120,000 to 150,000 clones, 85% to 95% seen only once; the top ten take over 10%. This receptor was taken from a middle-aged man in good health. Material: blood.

CDR3 protein: CASSEGQYNEKLFF. The DNA for the CDR3 is TGTGCCAGCAGTGAAGGACAGTATAATGAAAAACTGTTTTTT. The chain joins TRBV2 to TRBJ1-4; maybe TRBD1 (5 bases). This CDR3 contains 14 residues. Germline assignment: CDR1 SNHLY and CDR2 FYNNEI. V was pared by 1 base and J by 4 bases, with 7 bases between.